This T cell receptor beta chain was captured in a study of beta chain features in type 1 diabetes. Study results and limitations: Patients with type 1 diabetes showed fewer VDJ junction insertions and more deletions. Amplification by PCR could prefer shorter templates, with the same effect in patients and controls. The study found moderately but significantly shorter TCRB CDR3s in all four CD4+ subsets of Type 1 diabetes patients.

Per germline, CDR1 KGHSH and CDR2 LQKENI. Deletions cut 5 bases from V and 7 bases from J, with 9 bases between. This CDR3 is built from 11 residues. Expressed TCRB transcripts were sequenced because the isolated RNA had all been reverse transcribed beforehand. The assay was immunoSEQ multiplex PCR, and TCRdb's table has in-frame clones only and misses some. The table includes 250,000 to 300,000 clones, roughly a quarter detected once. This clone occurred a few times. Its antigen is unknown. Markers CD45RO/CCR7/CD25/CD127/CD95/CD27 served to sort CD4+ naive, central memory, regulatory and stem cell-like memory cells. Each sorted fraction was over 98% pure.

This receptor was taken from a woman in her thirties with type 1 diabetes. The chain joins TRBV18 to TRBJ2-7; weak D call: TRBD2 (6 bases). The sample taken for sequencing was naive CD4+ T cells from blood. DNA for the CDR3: TGTGCCAGCTCATGGGGGGAGGAGCAGTACTTC. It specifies CASSWGEEQYF.